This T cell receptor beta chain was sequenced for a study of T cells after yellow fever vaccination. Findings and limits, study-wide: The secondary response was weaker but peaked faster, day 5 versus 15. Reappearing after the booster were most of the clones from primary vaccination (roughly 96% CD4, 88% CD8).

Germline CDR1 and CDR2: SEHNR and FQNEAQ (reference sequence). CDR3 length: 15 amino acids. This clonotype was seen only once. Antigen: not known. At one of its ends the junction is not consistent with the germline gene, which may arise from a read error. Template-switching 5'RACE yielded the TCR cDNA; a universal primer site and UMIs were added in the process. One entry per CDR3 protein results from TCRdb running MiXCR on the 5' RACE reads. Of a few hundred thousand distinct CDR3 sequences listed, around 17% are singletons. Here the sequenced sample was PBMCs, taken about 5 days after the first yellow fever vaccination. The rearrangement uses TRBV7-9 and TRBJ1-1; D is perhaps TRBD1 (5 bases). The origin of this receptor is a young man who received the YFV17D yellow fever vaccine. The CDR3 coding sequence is TGTGCCAGCAGCCCGGTGGGGGACCGGAACACTGAAGCTCTCTTT. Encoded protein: CASSPVGDRNTEALF.